The 32 T cell receptor beta chains listed next were all sequenced from one sample in a study of identical twins. A single record per CDR3 protein comes from TCRdb applying MiXCR to the 5' RACE reads. The sample carries about 280,000 distinct CDR3 sequences, about 8.1% recorded once. The same sample was also used in a study of yellow fever vaccine responses in identical twins.

The sequencing input was memory (CD45RO+) T cells sorted from blood. The receptor source for this set is a woman aged 18 to 35 in good health.

This clonotype turned up a few times. The chain uses TRBV11-2 and TRBJ1-1, with a tentative D call TRBD1 (6 bases). V gave up 1 base and J gave up 0 bases, with 15 bases separating them. The germline gives CDR1 SGHAT, CDR2 FQNNGV. This CDR3 is 17 amino acids long. This CDR3 reads CASSLGPSGTMNTEAFF. DNA for the CDR3: TGTGCCAGCAGCTTAGGCCCTTCCGGGACAATGAACACTGAAGCTTTCTTT.

V gene TRBV3-1 combines with J gene TRBJ2-7; D remains ambiguous. The ends were cut back, 1 base at V and 0 bases at J, with 16 bases in the middle. This CDR3 is 17 amino acids long. CDR1 is LGHDT and CDR2 is YNNKEL in the germline V gene (reference sequence). The CDR3 is CASSQVGKLEVSYEQYV. The CDR3, as DNA: TGTGCCAGCAGCCAAGTAGGGAAGCTCGAAGTCTCCTACGAGCAGTACGTC.

This clonotype was counted between two and nine times. The J gene is TRBJ2-1, the V gene TRBV11-2, with D maybe TRBD2 (5 bases). Germline V CDR1 and CDR2: SGHAT, FQNNGV. Trimming pared 3 bases from V and 5 bases from J, leaving 14 bases between. This CDR3 region has 15 residues. The CDR3 spells CASSFGGSFHNEQFF. The CDR3 DNA follows: TGTGCCAGCAGCTTCGGCGGGTCATTCCACAATGAGCAGTTCTTC.

V and J are TRBV15 and TRBJ2-6, with D hard to call. Between the trimmed V and J ends, which lost 3 bases and 0 bases, there was a span of 15 bases. Germline CDR1 reads LNHNV; CDR2 reads YYDKDF (reference sequence). CDR3 length: 18 residues. The CDR3 DNA follows: TGTGCCACCAGCAGTCTCAACCGCAGGTACTCTGGGGCCAACGTCCTGACTTTC. Translation: CATSSLNRRYSGANVLTF.

Many counts were recorded for this clonotype. The junction does not match germline at one end; this may be a read error. V is TRBV5-1 and J is TRBJ1-1; D not resolved. Germline V gene sequence: CDR1 SGHRS, CDR2 YFSETQ. The CDR3 loop spans 13 amino acids. CDR3 amino acids: CASSLRENAEAFF. The CDR3 DNA sequence: TGCGCCAGCAGCTTAAGAGAGAACGCTGAAGCTTTCTTT.

This clonotype was counted a few times. The J gene is TRBJ2-1, the V gene TRBV9; the match to TRBD2 covers 10 bases. The CDR3 is 15 amino acids. The ends lost 4 bases at V and 8 bases at J; junction bases unmatched: 9. Germline loops: CDR1 SGDLS, CDR2 YYNGEE. The CDR3, as DNA: TGTGCCAGCAGCCCCCCTAGCGGGAGTTCGTATGAGCAGTTCTTC. The encoded protein is CASSPPSGSSYEQFF.

There are a few counts of this clonotype. V usage is TRBV5-6 and J usage is TRBJ2-1; 8 bases agree with TRBD2. The length of the CDR3 is 14 residues. Germline CDR1 and CDR2: SGHDT and YYEEEE. J lost 5 bases, V lost 2 bases, and 3 bases had no gene match. In DNA form, the CDR3 reads TGTGCCAGCAGCTTAGCGGGGGCTCACAATGAGCAGTTCTTC. Encoded protein: CASSLAGAHNEQFF.

This clonotype was counted ten times or more. This rearrangement joins TRBV7-9 to TRBJ2-7; possible D gene TRBD1, 5 bases. From germline, CDR1 is SEHNR and CDR2 FQNEAQ (reference sequence). V lost 5 bases, J lost 2 bases, and 16 bases lay in between. The CDR3 length is 15 residues. This CDR3 reads CASSTGQGPAYEQYF. As DNA, the CDR3 is TGTGCCAGCAGCACCGGGCAGGGCCCTGCCTACGAGCAGTACTTC.

On this clonotype itself: This may be a read error: a much more frequent sequence differs by one nucleotide. This sequence joins TRBV3-1 and TRBJ1-1, with 10 bases identical to TRBD1. Per germline, CDR1 LGHDT and CDR2 YNNKEL (reference sequence). The CDR3 is made up of 16 amino acids. CDR3 in DNA: TGTGCCTGCAGCCCCTGGACAGGGGGTAGAAGCCCTGAAGCTTTCTTT. This sequence encodes CACSPWTGGRSPEAFF.

This clonotype came up a few times. This chain connects TRBV3-1 to TRBJ2-1; 12 positions agree with TRBD2. J was trimmed by 5 bases and V by 4 bases; bases with no gene match: 6. Per the germline V gene, CDR1 is LGHDT and CDR2 is YNNKEL (reference sequence). This CDR3 has 16 amino acids. The CDR3 coding sequence is TGTGCCAGCAGCCGCAAGACTAGCGGGGGCCACAATGAGCAGTTCTTC. Its translation: CASSRKTSGGHNEQFF.

Ten or more counts support this clonotype. The chain joins TRBV19 to TRBJ2-2; 7 bases are shared with TRBD2. Germline V gene lookup returns CDR1 LNHDA and CDR2 SQIVND (reference sequence). Trimming cost V 6 bases and J 2 bases; bases outside gene matches: 3. The CDR3 is 14 amino acids. The CDR3: CASRGGGNTGELFF. In DNA form, the CDR3 reads TGTGCCAGTAGAGGCGGGGGTAACACCGGGGAGCTGTTTTTT.

This clonotype was counted many times. The chain has TRBV20-1 and TRBJ1-1; TRBD1 is a possible D gene (5 bases). The CDR3 is made up of 15 amino acids. CDR1 is DFQATT, CDR2 SNEGSKA, per germline (reference sequence). V shed 6 bases and J shed 0 bases, with 17 bases lying between them. CDR3 region: CSAILGGRLNTEAFF. As DNA, the CDR3 is TGCAGTGCCATCCTCGGGGGGAGGTTGAACACTGAAGCTTTCTTT.

This clonotype was detected a few times. The chain carries TRBV6-4 and TRBJ2-3, with D maybe TRBD2 (5 bases). Germline CDR1 is MRHNA and CDR2 is SNTAGT. The V end was cut by 3 bases, the J end by 4 bases, with 8 bases between. This CDR3 spans 13 amino acids. The CDR3: CASSEGSPDTQYF. CDR3 DNA sequence: TGTGCCAGCAGTGAGGGGAGCCCAGATACGCAGTATTTT.

This chain joins TRBV13 and TRBJ1-1; D gene uncertain. Trimming left V 5 bases short and J 4 bases short, with 5 bases between. The CDR3 consists of 11 residues. The germline gives CDR1 PRHDT, CDR2 FYEKMQ (reference sequence). The CDR3 loop is CASSPLTEAFF. In DNA form, the CDR3 reads TGTGCCAGCAGCCCCCTCACTGAAGCTTTCTTT.

This clonotype turned up a few times. The chain uses TRBV20-1 and TRBJ1-5, with no clear D. This CDR3 spans 12 amino acids. V shed 3 bases and J shed 1 base, with 4 bases lying between them. Germline CDR1 DFQATT, CDR2 SNEGSKA (reference sequence). CDR3 amino acids: CSARDSNQPQHF. The CDR3 DNA is TGCAGTGCTAGGGACAGCAATCAGCCCCAGCATTTT.

This clonotype was recorded many times. The gene calls are TRBV6-6 and TRBJ1-2, with 9 bases that match TRBD1. The V gene end was trimmed by 5 bases and the J gene end by 3 bases; junction bases not matched to a gene: 4. The V gene's germline CDR1 is MNHNY and CDR2 SVGAGI (reference sequence). The CDR3 contains 14 residues. For the CDR3, the DNA is TGTGCCAGCAGTACGGGACAGGGTGACTATGGCTACACCTTC. This translates into CASSTGQGDYGYTF.

This chain connects TRBV5-1 to TRBJ2-3; 8 bases line up with TRBD2. Unmatched junction bases numbered 5, after V lost 4 bases and J lost 4 bases. The CDR3 covers 14 residues. CDR1 is SGHRS, CDR2 YFSETQ, per germline. For the CDR3, the DNA is TGCGCCAGCAGCAGGGCGGGAGGCCCAGATACGCAGTATTTT. It encodes CASSRAGGPDTQYF.

J is TRBJ2-5 and V is TRBV4-2; TRBD2 agrees at 7 bases. V gave up 0 bases and J gave up 5 bases; unmatched junction bases: 6. Germline V gene data show CDR1 as LGHNA and CDR2 as YNFKEQ. CDR3 size: 15 residues. The CDR3 here is CASSQEASGAETQYF. The DNA for the CDR3 is TGTGCCAGCAGCCAAGAAGCTAGCGGTGCGGAGACCCAGTACTTC.

This clonotype has just a few counts. The rearrangement links TRBV5-1 to TRBJ2-6, with D uncertain. V lost 4 bases and J 5 bases, leaving 22 bases between the germline ends. CDR1 SGHRS and CDR2 YFSETQ come from the germline V gene. The CDR3 totals 18 residues. CDR3 nucleotides: TGCGCCAGCAGCCCCTTCGCGCCAACAAAGGATAGGGCCAACGTCCTGACTTTC. This gives the protein CASSPFAPTKDRANVLTF.

This clonotype was detected many times. The chain links TRBV6-1 to TRBJ1-1; the D is unclear. The CDR3 totals 13 residues. V was cut by 2 bases and J by 4 bases, with 8 bases left in between. The germline V gene has CDR1 MNHNS and CDR2 SASEGT. CDR3: CASSERVRTEAFF. CDR3 bases: TGTGCCAGCAGTGAAAGGGTCCGCACTGAAGCTTTCTTT.

This clonotype was seen a handful of times. DNA of the CDR3: TGTGCCAGCACGAGAGGGAGTGGCTACACCTTC. It translates to CASTRGSGYTF. The chain links TRBV2 to TRBJ1-2; D remains ambiguous. Trimming removed 7 bases at V and 7 bases at J, with 10 bases between. Germline V gene lookup returns CDR1 SNHLY and CDR2 FYNNEI. There are 11 residues in the CDR3.

This clonotype was counted a few times. The CDR3 loop reads CASSSGLPVLGANTGELFF. The CDR3 nucleotides are TGCGCCAGCAGCTCCGGACTGCCGGTTCTAGGCGCGAACACCGGGGAGCTGTTTTTT. The chain combines TRBV5-1 with TRBJ2-2; the D gene is possibly TRBD2 (5 bases). CDR1 SGHRS and CDR2 YFSETQ come from the germline V gene. Trimming shortened V by 3 bases and J by 0 bases, and 21 bases separated the two germline ends. The CDR3 covers 19 residues.

This clonotype was recorded a few times. J is TRBJ1-5 and V is TRBV20-1, with 8 bases that match TRBD1. J lost 5 bases, V lost 0 bases, and 6 bases had no gene match. This CDR3 spans 15 amino acids. Germline CDR1 DFQATT, CDR2 SNEGSKA (reference sequence). The CDR3 bases are TGCAGTGCTAGAGATACAGGGGGGGGTTATCAGCCCCAGCATTTT. This sequence encodes CSARDTGGGYQPQHF.

This clonotype was seen a few times. The chain has TRBV10-3 and TRBJ2-2, with D tentatively TRBD2 (7 bases). CDR3 length: 16 residues. CDR1 and CDR2 from the germline V gene are ENHRY and SYGVKD. V lost 2 bases and J 4 bases, leaving 14 bases between the germline ends. CDR3 residues: CAISEPGGVGTGELFF. The CDR3 nucleotides read TGTGCCATCAGTGAGCCGGGGGGCGTAGGCACCGGGGAGCTGTTTTTT.

V is TRBV29-1 and J is TRBJ2-5; weak D call: TRBD1 (5 bases). The CDR3 spans 12 residues. Trimming pared 5 bases from V and 5 bases from J, leaving 12 bases between. Germline CDR1 is SQVTM and CDR2 is ANQGSEA. The CDR3 nucleotides are TGCAGCGTTCTGGGGCAGCTGGAGACCCAGTACTTC. It yields the protein CSVLGQLETQYF.

This clonotype occurred a few times. The rearrangement uses TRBV6-1 and TRBJ2-3; 7 bases are a match to TRBD1. Germline V gene data show CDR1 as MNHNS and CDR2 as SASEGT. CDR3 length: 14 amino acids. The J segment lost 2 bases and the V segment lost 6 bases, leaving 5 bases of the junction unmatched. CDR3 loop: CASRQGLSTDTQYF. CDR3 sequence (DNA): TGTGCCAGCAGACAGGGGTTGTCCACAGATACGCAGTATTTT.

In its sample, this clonotype was seen many times. V is TRBV12-3 or TRBV12-4 and J is TRBJ2-5; TRBD2 is a possible D gene (5 bases). Trimming removed 2 bases from V and 1 base from J, with 8 bases in between. The CDR3 spans 14 residues. For the CDR3, the DNA is TGTGCCAGCAGTTTATTAGCGACCCAAGAGACCCAGTACTTC. Translating it yields CASSLLATQETQYF.

This clonotype was seen ten or more times. The chain combines TRBV5-1 with TRBJ1-6; unclear D gene. The V and J ends lost 0 bases and 6 bases respectively, with 13 bases between them. The CDR3 runs 16 residues. Germline V gene sequence: CDR1 SGHRS, CDR2 YFSETQ. The CDR3 region is CASSLGQASLNSPLHF. In nucleotides, the CDR3 is TGCGCCAGCAGCTTGGGCCAGGCAAGCCTTAATTCACCCCTCCACTTT.

This clonotype appeared many times. The chain combines TRBV5-1 with TRBJ2-7, with a tentative D call TRBD2 (5 bases). The germline V gene encodes CDR1 SGHRS and CDR2 YFSETQ. Trimming took off 7 bases at V and 5 bases at J, with 10 bases between the two ends. The CDR3 sequence is 11 residues long. CDR3 nucleotide sequence: TGCGCCAGCTCCGGGAACCACGAGCAGTACGTC. Its translation: CASSGNHEQYV.

This clonotype was found many times. This chain connects TRBV5-1 to TRBJ2-7, with TRBD1 as a possible D gene (6 bases). This CDR3 region has 13 residues. V was trimmed by 4 bases and J by 3 bases, leaving 11 bases between them. Germline assignment: CDR1 SGHRS and CDR2 YFSETQ. The DNA for the CDR3 is TGCGCCAGCAGCCGGGACATCCTCTACGAGCAGTACTTC. Protein sequence: CASSRDILYEQYF. The variable domain in full, with the rest retrieved from reference TRBV5-1 and TRBJ2-7, is KAGVTQTPRYLIKTRGQQVTLSCSPISGHRSVSWYQQTPGQGLQFLFEYFSETQRNKGNFPGRFSGRQFSNSRSEMNVSTLELGDSALYLCASSRDILYEQYFGPGTRLTVT.

The gene calls are TRBV6-6 and TRBJ2-4; tentatively, D is TRBD2 (6 bases). Trimming shortened V by 4 bases and J by 13 bases, and 17 bases separated the two germline ends. This CDR3 is built from 13 residues. CDR1 and CDR2 from the germline V gene are MNHNY and SVGAGI (reference sequence). CDR3 protein: CASSSDMGGLQYF. The CDR3 bases are TGTGCCAGCAGTTCCGATATGGGCGGACTACAGTACTTC.

This clonotype was detected many times. J is TRBJ1-1 and V is TRBV5-1; TRBD1 is a possible D gene (5 bases). The germline gives CDR1 SGHRS, CDR2 YFSETQ. The CDR3 runs to 13 residues. Trimming took off 3 bases at V and 3 bases at J, with 9 bases between the two ends. CDR3 in DNA: TGCGCCAGCAGCTGGGACGGGTACACTGAAGCTTTCTTT. This codes for CASSWDGYTEAFF.